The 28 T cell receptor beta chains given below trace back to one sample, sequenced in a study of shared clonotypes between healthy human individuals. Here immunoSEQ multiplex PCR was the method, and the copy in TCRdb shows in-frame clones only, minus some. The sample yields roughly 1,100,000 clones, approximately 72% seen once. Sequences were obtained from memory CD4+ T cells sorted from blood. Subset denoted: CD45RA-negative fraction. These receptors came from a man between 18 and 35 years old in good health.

CDR3 loop: CSVVEDGSSYEQYF. The CDR3 nucleotides are TGCAGCGTTGTAGAGGACGGCAGCTCCTACGAGCAGTACTTC. The V and J genes are TRBV29-1 and TRBJ2-7, with D unclear. V dropped 4 bases and J dropped 0 bases, with 13 bases sitting between them. CDR3 length: 14 residues. The germline CDR1 and CDR2 sequences are SQVTM and ANQGSEA.

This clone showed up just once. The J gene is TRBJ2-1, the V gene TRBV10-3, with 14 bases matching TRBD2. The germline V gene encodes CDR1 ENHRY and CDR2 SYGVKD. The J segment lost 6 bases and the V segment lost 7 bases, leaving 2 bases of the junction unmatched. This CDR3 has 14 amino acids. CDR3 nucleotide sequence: TGTGCCATCAAAGGGACTAGCGGGAGCAATGAGCAGTTCTTC. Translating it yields CAIKGTSGSNEQFF.

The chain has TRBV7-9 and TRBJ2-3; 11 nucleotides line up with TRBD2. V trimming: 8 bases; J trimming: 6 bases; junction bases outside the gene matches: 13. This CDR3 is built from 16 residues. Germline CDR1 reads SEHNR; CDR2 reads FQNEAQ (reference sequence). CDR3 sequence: CASSSGTSGYVDTQYF. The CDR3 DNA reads TGTGCCAGCTCCTCCGGGACTAGCGGTTATGTGGATACGCAGTATTTT.

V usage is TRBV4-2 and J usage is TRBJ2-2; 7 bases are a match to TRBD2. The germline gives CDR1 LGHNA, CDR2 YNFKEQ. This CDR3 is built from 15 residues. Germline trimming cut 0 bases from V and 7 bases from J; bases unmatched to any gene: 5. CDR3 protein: CASSQDGGGGGELFF. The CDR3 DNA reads TGTGCCAGCAGCCAAGATGGCGGGGGAGGCGGGGAGCTGTTTTTT.

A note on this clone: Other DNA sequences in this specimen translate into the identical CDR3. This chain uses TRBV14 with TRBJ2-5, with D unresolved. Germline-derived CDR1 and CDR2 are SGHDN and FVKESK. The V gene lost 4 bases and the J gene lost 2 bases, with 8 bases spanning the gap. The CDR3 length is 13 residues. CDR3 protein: CASSRGLQETQYF. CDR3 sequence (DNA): TGTGCCAGCAGCCGTGGGTTACAAGAGACCCAGTACTTC.

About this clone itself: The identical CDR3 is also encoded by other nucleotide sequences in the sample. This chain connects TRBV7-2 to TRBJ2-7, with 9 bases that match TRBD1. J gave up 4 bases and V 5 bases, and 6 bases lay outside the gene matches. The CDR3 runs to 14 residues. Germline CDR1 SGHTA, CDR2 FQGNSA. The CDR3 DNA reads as TGTGCCAGCAGCCCCAACAGGGGGCCGTACGAGCAGTACTTC. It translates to CASSPNRGPYEQYF.

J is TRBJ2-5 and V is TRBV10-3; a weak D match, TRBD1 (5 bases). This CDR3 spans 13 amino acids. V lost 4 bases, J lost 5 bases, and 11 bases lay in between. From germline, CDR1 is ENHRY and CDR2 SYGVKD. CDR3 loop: CAISAGSAETQYF. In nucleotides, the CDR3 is TGTGCCATCAGTGCAGGGTCTGCGGAGACCCAGTACTTC.

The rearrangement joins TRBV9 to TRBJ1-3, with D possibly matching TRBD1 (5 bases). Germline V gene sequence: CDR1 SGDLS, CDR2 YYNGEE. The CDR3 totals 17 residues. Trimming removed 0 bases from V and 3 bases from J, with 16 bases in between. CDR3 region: CASSVATGDSGGNTIYF. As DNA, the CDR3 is TGTGCCAGCAGCGTAGCTACGGGAGACAGCGGTGGAAACACCATATATTTT.

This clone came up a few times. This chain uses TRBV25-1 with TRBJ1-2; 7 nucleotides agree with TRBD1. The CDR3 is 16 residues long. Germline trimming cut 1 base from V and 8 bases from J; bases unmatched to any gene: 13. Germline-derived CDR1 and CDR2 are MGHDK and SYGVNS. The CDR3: CASSEFGGGGVEGYTF. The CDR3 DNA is TGTGCCAGCAGTGAATTTGGAGGGGGCGGCGTGGAAGGCTACACCTTC.

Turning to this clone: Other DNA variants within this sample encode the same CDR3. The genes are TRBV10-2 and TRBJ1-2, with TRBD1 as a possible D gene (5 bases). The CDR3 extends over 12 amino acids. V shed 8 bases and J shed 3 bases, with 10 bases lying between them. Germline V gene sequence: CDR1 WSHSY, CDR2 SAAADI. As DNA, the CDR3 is TGCGCCAGCTCCAGGGACGACTATGGCTACACCTTC. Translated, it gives CASSRDDYGYTF.

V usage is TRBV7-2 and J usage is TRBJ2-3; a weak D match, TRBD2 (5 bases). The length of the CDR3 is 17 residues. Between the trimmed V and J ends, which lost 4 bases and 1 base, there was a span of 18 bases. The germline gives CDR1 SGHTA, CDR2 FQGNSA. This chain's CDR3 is CASSSQSSPSRTDTQYF. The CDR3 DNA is TGTGCCAGCAGCTCCCAGTCGTCGCCTAGCCGCACAGATACGCAGTATTTT.

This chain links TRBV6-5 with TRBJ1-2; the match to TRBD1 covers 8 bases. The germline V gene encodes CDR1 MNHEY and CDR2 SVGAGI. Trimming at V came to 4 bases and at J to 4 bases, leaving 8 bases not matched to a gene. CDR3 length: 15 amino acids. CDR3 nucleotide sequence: TGTGCCAGCAGTTCCGGACAGGGAAGAGTCTATGGCTACACCTTC. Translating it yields CASSSGQGRVYGYTF.

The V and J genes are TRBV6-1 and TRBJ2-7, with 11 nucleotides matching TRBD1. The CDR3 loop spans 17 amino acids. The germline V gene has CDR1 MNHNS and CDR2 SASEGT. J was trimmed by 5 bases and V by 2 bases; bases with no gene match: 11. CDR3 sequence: CASSESVFGDRGNEQYF. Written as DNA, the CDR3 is TGTGCCAGCAGTGAAAGCGTATTTGGGGACAGGGGGAACGAGCAGTACTTC.

The chain's CDR3 is CASIGAANTGELFF. The CDR3 DNA follows: TGTGCCAGCATAGGAGCGGCGAACACCGGGGAGCTGTTTTTT. This chain uses TRBV25-1 with TRBJ2-2; D is possibly TRBD2 (5 bases). Germline CDR1 reads MGHDK; CDR2 reads SYGVNS. The CDR3 is made up of 14 amino acids. V gave up 7 bases and J gave up 0 bases, with 9 bases separating them.

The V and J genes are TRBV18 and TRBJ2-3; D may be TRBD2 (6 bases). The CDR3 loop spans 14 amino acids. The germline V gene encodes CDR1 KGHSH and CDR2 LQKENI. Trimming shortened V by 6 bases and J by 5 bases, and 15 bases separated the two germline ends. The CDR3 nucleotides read TGTGCCAGCTCTAGGACCGACGGGGGAGATACGCAGTATTTT. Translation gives CASSRTDGGDTQYF. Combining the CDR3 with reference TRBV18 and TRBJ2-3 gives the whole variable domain NAGVMQNPRHLVRRRGQEARLRCSPMKGHSHVYWYRQLPEEGLKFMVYLQKENIIDESGMPKERFSAEFPKEGPSILRIQQVVRGDSAAYFCASSRTDGGDTQYFGPGTRLTVL.

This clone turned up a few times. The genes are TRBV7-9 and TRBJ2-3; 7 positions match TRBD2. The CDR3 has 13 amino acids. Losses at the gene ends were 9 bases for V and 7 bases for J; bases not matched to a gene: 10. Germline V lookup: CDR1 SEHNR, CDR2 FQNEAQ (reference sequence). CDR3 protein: CASPAGVTNTQYF. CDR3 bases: TGTGCCAGTCCGGCGGGAGTAACGAATACGCAGTATTTT.

Written as DNA, the CDR3 is TGCGCCAGCAGCGCGGACAGGCAACGCACAGATACGCAGTATTTT. It specifies CASSADRQRTDTQYF. The chain links TRBV5-1 to TRBJ2-3; the match to TRBD1 covers 7 bases. The CDR3 length is 15 residues. Germline V gives CDR1 SGHRS, CDR2 YFSETQ. After removal of 4 bases from V and 1 base from J, the junction contained 6 bases not matched to a gene.

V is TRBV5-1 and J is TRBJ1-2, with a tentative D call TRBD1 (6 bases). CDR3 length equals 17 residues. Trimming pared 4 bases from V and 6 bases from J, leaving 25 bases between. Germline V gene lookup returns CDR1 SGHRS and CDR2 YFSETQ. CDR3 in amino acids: CASSPSVGRGGGHGYTF. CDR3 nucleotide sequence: TGCGCCAGCAGCCCGTCCGTGGGCAGGGGAGGCGGTCATGGCTACACCTTC.

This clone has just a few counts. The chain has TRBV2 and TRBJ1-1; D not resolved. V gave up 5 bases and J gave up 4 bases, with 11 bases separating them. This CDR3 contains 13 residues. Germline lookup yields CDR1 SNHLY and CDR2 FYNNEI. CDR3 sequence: CASSTKVGTEAFF. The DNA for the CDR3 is TGTGCCAGCAGTACGAAGGTGGGCACTGAAGCTTTCTTT.

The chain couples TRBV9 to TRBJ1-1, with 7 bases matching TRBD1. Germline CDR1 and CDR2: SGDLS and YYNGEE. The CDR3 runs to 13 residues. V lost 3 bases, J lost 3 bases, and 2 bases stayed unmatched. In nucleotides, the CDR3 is TGTGCCAGCAGCGACACAGGGGACACTGAAGCTTTCTTT. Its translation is CASSDTGDTEAFF.

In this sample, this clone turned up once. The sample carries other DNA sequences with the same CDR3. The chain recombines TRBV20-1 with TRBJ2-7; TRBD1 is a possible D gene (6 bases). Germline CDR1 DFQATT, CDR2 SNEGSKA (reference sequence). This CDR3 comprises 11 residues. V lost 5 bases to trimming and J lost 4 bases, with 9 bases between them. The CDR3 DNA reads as TGCAGTGCTCGGACAGCATACGAGCAGTACTTC. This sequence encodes CSARTAYEQYF.

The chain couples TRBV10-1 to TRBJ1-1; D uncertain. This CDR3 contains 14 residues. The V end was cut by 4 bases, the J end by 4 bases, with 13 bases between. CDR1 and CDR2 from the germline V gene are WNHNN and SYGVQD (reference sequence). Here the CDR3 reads CASSGARKGTEAFF. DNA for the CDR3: TGCGCCAGCAGTGGGGCCAGGAAGGGCACTGAAGCTTTCTTT.

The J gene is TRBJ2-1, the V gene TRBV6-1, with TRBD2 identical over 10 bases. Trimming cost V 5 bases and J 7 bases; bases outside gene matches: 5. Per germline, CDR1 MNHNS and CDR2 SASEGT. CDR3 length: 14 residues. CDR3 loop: CASSKSGGANEQFF. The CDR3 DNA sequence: TGTGCCAGCAGTAAGAGCGGGGGGGCGAATGAGCAGTTCTTC.

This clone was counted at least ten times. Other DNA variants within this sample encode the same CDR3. The CDR3 reads CASSTGAGEQYF. In nucleotides, the CDR3 is TGTGCCAGCAGTACAGGGGCGGGGGAGCAGTACTTC. The J gene is TRBJ2-7, the V gene TRBV27; D may be TRBD1 (7 bases). The V end lost 5 bases, the J end lost 7 bases, and 12 bases lay between the germline ends. Germline values: CDR1 MNHEY, CDR2 SMNVEV (reference sequence). This CDR3 comprises 12 residues.

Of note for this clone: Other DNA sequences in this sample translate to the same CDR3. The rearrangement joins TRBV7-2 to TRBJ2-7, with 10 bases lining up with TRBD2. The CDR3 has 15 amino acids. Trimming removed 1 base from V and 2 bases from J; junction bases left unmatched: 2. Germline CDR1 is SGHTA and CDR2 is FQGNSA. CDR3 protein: CASSLGTSGTYEQYF. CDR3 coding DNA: TGTGCCAGCAGCTTAGGGACTAGCGGAACCTACGAGCAGTACTTC.

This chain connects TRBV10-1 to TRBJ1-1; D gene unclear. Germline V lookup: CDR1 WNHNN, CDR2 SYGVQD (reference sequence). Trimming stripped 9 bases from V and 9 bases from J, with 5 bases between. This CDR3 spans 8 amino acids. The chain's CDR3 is CARNKAFF. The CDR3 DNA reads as TGCGCCAGAAATAAAGCTTTCTTT.

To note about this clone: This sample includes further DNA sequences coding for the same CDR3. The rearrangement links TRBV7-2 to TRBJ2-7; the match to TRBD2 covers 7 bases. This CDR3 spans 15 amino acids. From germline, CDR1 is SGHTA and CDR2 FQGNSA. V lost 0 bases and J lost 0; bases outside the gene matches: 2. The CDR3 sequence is CASSLAGGSSYEQYF. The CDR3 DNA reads TGTGCCAGCAGCTTAGCGGGCGGGAGCTCCTACGAGCAGTACTTC.

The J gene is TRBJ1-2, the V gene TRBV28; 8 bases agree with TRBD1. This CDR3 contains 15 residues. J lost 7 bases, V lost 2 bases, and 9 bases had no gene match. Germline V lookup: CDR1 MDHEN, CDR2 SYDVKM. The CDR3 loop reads CASSLLSPGGVGYTF. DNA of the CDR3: TGTGCCAGCAGTTTACTTTCGCCAGGGGGCGTTGGCTACACCTTC.